The T cell receptor beta chain described here comes from a study of somatic mutations in cytotoxic T cells in rheumatoid arthritis. As for the study in general: Flow cytometric sorting isolated some V beta antibody-stained T-cell populations at nearly 100% purity, and among them were V beta1+ cells that underwent TCRB sequencing. Study results and limitations: Exceedance of 20% of CD8+ cells by the largest CD8+ clone occurred in about an eighth of the roughly 60 patients. CD8+ clonality increased with age in rheumatoid arthritis patients but not in healthy controls.

The CDR3 loop spans 17 amino acids. Germline V CDR1 and CDR2: SGDLS, YYNGEE. The V gene lost 4 bases and the J gene lost 4 bases, with 22 bases spanning the gap. The assay was immunoSEQ multiplex PCR, and TCRdb's table has in-frame clones only and misses some. The repertoire holds 15,000 to 20,000 clones, with about four fifths as singletons. This clone was found a few times. Its antigen is still unknown. Separation of CD4+ and CD8+ cells was performed by positive magnetic bead selection, and purity was verified by flow cytometry. The chain has TRBV9 and TRBJ2-3; the D call may be TRBD1 or TRBD2 (6 bases each). Sequencing was performed on CD8+ T cells sorted from blood. This receptor was obtained from a woman aged 50 to 60 in good health. The CDR3 DNA is TGTGCCAGCAGCCGATGGGGGGACGCCGGGGGCGCAGATACGCAGTATTTT. As protein: CASSRWGDAGGADTQYF.